This T cell receptor (beta chain) was sequenced for a study of T cells after yellow fever vaccination. TCRdb used MiXCR to reprocess the 5' RACE reads, holding one entry per CDR3 protein. The repertoire consists of over 110,000 distinct CDR3 sequences, with 7% to 9% occurring once and the leading ten covering approximately 0.78%. The ends were cut back, 3 bases at V and 8 bases at J, with 14 bases in the middle. The length of the CDR3 is 14 residues. CDR1 and CDR2 from the germline V gene are MNHEY and SVGAGI. This clonotype was observed at least ten times. The chain links TRBV6-5 to TRBJ2-1; no definite D call. This receptor was obtained from a man younger than 40 who received the YFV17D yellow fever vaccine. The starting material was CD4+ T cells sorted from PBMCs, obtained 5 days after the yellow fever booster vaccination. The CDR3 loop is CASSYSRSSHEQFF. The CDR3 coding sequence is TGTGCCAGCAGTTATAGCAGATCGAGCCATGAGCAGTTCTTC.